A selection of T cell receptor beta chains follows, all from one sample in a study of vaccination effects on CD4 cells after COVID-19. Method: immunoSEQ multiplex PCR; TCRdb's copy keeps in-frame clones and lacks some. This table holds 30,000 to 45,000 clones, roughly 70% found once. These TCRs are of unknown antigen specificity. Sequencing used CD4+ T cells from PBMCs cultured with SARS-CoV-2 spike peptides, obtained before COVID-19 vaccination. Receptors were obtained from a human donor who received a COVID-19 vaccine. Each CDR3 is given with its conserved first and last residue. A D gene is named only where the DNA matches it firmly. Where a row states a size, it is once, few, many or the class of an expanded clone; other rows omit it.

cdr3_aa cdr3_nt v_call d_call clone_size j_call
CASSSDTNTQYF TGTGCCAGCAGCTCCGACACCAATACGCAGTATTTT TRBV6-5 . . TRBJ2-3
CASSVAGTKETQYF TGTGCCAGCAGCGTAGCTGGGACTAAAGAGACCCAGTACTTC TRBV9 TRBD2 . TRBJ2-5
CASSLAPGAPNYGYTF TGCGCCAGCAGCTTGGCCCCGGGAGCCCCTAACTATGGCTACACCTTC TRBV5-1 . . TRBJ1-2
CASSSKGTFNEQFF TGTGCCAGCAGCTCAAAGGGCACGTTCAATGAGCAGTTCTTC TRBV13 . few TRBJ2-1
CASRGSGNQPQHF TGTGCCAGCCGGGGTAGTGGCAATCAGCCCCAGCATTTT TRBV7-2 . . TRBJ1-5
CSASRQGARNTIYF TGCAGTGCTAGTCGGCAGGGTGCGCGAAACACCATATATTTT TRBV20-1 . . TRBJ1-3
CSVERTARNTEAFF TGCAGCGTTGAGCGGACAGCGAGGAACACTGAAGCTTTCTTT TRBV29-1 . . TRBJ1-1
CASSQVGRGESTNEKLFF TGTGCCAGCAGCCAAGTGGGCCGGGGGGAGTCAACTAATGAAAAACTGTTTTTT TRBV4-2 . . TRBJ1-4
CASSYGYTGELFF TGTGCCAGCAGTTACGGATACACCGGGGAGCTGTTTTTT TRBV6-5 . . TRBJ2-2
CASSLQGSGIQYF TGTGCCAGCAGCTTACAGGGATCCGGCATTCAGTACTTC TRBV12-3/TRBV12-4 . . TRBJ2-4
CASSEGGNYGYTF TGTGCCAGCAGTGAAGGGGGAAACTATGGCTACACCTTC TRBV6-1 . . TRBJ1-2
CASSLSGTIAKNIQYF TGTGCCAGCAGCTTGTCAGGGACTATAGCCAAAAACATTCAGTACTTC TRBV7-2 TRBD2 . TRBJ2-4
CASSIGIGRFLNYGYTF TGTGCCAGTAGTATTGGGATCGGCAGATTCCTCAACTATGGCTACACCTTC TRBV19 . . TRBJ1-2
CASSREQQGGKQFF TGTGCCAGCAGCCGAGAACAACAGGGGGGAAAGCAGTTCTTC TRBV3-1/TRBV3-2 TRBD1 . TRBJ2-1
CASSLDADSFYNEQFF TGTGCCAGCAGTCTCGATGCGGACAGTTTCTACAATGAGCAGTTCTTC TRBV2 . once TRBJ2-1
CASSYDRPAGSPLHF TGTGCCAGCAGTTACGACAGACCCGCGGGATCACCCCTCCACTTT TRBV6-2/TRBV6-3 . . TRBJ1-6
CSARGQGYTF TGCAGTGCCAGGGGGCAAGGCTACACCTTC TRBV20-1 TRBD1 . TRBJ1-2
CASSPLAGASYEQYF TGTGCCAGCAGCCCACTAGCGGGGGCCTCCTACGAGCAGTACTTC TRBV4-2 TRBD2 once TRBJ2-7
CASSGGFSGNTIYF TGTGCCAGCAGCGGAGGCTTCTCTGGAAACACCATATATTTT TRBV11-2 . few TRBJ1-3
CASSSGLGNQPQHF TGTGCCAGCAGTTCAGGGTTGGGCAATCAGCCCCAGCATTTT TRBV2 . few TRBJ1-5
CASRRTSGNTGELFF TGTGCCAGCCGTAGGACTAGCGGGAACACCGGGGAGCTGTTTTTT TRBV3-1/TRBV3-2 TRBD2 . TRBJ2-2
CAPLPEENEKLFF TGTGCCCCTCTGCCGGAGGAGAATGAAAAACTGTTTTTT TRBV10-3 . . TRBJ1-4
CASSMGGAPSEAFF TGTGCCAGCAGCATGGGGGGTGCGCCTTCTGAAGCTTTCTTT TRBV4-2 . . TRBJ1-1
CASSQGERTGNYEQYF TGTGCCAGCAGCCAAGGAGAGAGGACAGGGAATTACGAGCAGTACTTC TRBV3-1/TRBV3-2 TRBD1 once TRBJ2-7
CASSQEPGTANYGYTF TGTGCCAGCAGCCAAGAACCCGGGACAGCGAACTATGGCTACACCTTC TRBV4-2 TRBD1 . TRBJ1-2
CASSPRYYREKANSPLHF TGTGCCAGCAGTCCAAGATACTACAGGGAGAAGGCAAATTCACCCCTCCACTTT TRBV28 . . TRBJ1-6
CASSPGTGVLDTQYF TGTGCCAGCAGTCCCGGGACAGGAGTTTTGGATACGCAGTATTTT TRBV28 TRBD1 . TRBJ2-3
CASSSYRTGGNEQFF TGTGCCAGCAGCTCCTACAGGACAGGGGGCAATGAGCAGTTCTTC TRBV7-2 TRBD1 . TRBJ2-1
CASSKEGPYGYTF TGTGCCAGCAGTAAGGAAGGGCCCTATGGCTACACCTTC TRBV2 . . TRBJ1-2
CASSQDIRWSAKNIQYF TGTGCCAGCAGCCAAGACATTAGGTGGTCGGCCAAAAACATTCAGTACTTC TRBV3-1/TRBV3-2 . . TRBJ2-4
CASRKGGQGIYGYTF TGTGCCAGCAGAAAAGGGGGACAGGGGATTTATGGCTACACCTTC TRBV6-5 TRBD1 . TRBJ1-2
CASKRGQNNEQFF TGTGCCAGCAAGAGGGGACAGAACAATGAGCAGTTCTTC TRBV2 TRBD1 . TRBJ2-1
CASSSGDRVRETQYF TGTGCCAGCAGTTCGGGCGACAGGGTTCGGGAGACCCAGTACTTC TRBV6-5 TRBD1 . TRBJ2-5
CASRRWTANTEAFF TGTGCCAGTCGTCGGTGGACAGCCAACACTGAAGCTTTCTTT TRBV19 . . TRBJ1-1
CASSRDRAGGASPLHF TGTGCCAGCAGCAGGGACAGGGCGGGAGGAGCCTCACCCCTCCACTTT TRBV9 TRBD1 . TRBJ1-6
CASSNLDSNYGYTF TGCGCCAGCAGCAATTTGGACAGCAACTATGGCTACACCTTC TRBV5-1 . few TRBJ1-2
CASSILGEQFF TGTGCCAGTAGTATTCTAGGTGAGCAGTTCTTC TRBV19 . . TRBJ2-1
CASSLAGVAGNTIYF TGTGCCAGCAGCTTAGCGGGGGTAGCTGGAAACACCATATATTTT TRBV7-2 . once TRBJ1-3
CASSFTVSPLNTEAFF TGCGCCAGCAGCTTTACAGTCTCCCCACTGAACACTGAAGCTTTCTTT TRBV5-1 . . TRBJ1-1
CASSLGLGGLNNEQFF TGTGCCAGCAGCTTAGGTCTGGGGGGACTGAACAATGAGCAGTTCTTC TRBV7-9 . . TRBJ2-1
CASSSPGQGPPEQYF TGTGCCAGCAGCTCCCCGGGACAGGGGCCACCCGAGCAGTACTTC TRBV5-4 TRBD1 once TRBJ2-7
CSARDGTEQYF TGCAGTGCCAGAGACGGGACCGAGCAGTACTTC TRBV20-1 . once TRBJ2-7
CASSYSVRADGYTF TGTGCCAGCAGTTACTCGGTGAGGGCGGATGGCTACACCTTC TRBV6-2/TRBV6-3 . . TRBJ1-2
CAWRLEAGIKNSPLHF TGTGCCTGGAGGCTTGAAGCGGGCATTAAAAATTCACCCCTCCACTTT TRBV30 . . TRBJ1-6
CASSSPSRGGPSYNEQFF TGTGCCAGCAGCTCACCGTCCCGTGGGGGCCCCTCCTACAATGAGCAGTTCTTC TRBV7-2 . . TRBJ2-1
CASSFAGAQHF TGTGCCAGCAGTTTTGCTGGGGCCCAGCATTTT TRBV12-3/TRBV12-4 . once TRBJ1-5
CASSLSGSPGGANVLTF TGCGCCAGCAGTCTCTCGGGGAGCCCGGGGGGGGCCAACGTCCTGACTTTC TRBV23-1 . . TRBJ2-6
CASSYSFRAGGNTGELFF TGTGCCAGCAGTTACTCTTTCCGGGCGGGGGGAAACACCGGGGAGCTGTTTTTT TRBV6-2/TRBV6-3 TRBD2 once TRBJ2-2
CASSLGTLGTEAFF TGTGCCAGCAGTTTAGGGACTCTGGGGACTGAAGCTTTCTTT TRBV28 . once TRBJ1-1
CASSLARAGGGYTF TGTGCCAGCAGCTTAGCTCGGGCAGGGGGTGGCTACACCTTC TRBV7-2 TRBD1 . TRBJ1-2
CASSLGRLSGRSGNEQFF TGCGCCAGCAGCTTGGGACGGCTTAGCGGGAGGTCCGGCAATGAGCAGTTCTTC TRBV5-1 TRBD2 . TRBJ2-1
CASSPLDTRTDTQYF TGTGCCAGCTCACCCCTTGACACGCGCACAGATACGCAGTATTTT TRBV18 . . TRBJ2-3
CASSQDGTYNSPLHF TGTGCCAGCAGCCAAGATGGGACCTATAATTCACCCCTCCACTTT TRBV3-1/TRBV3-2 . few TRBJ1-6
CASSIRTGVNSPLHF TGTGCCAGCAGCATACGGACAGGGGTTAATTCACCCCTCCACTTT TRBV7-9 TRBD1 . TRBJ1-6
CASSLGAARGANTEAFF TGTGCCAGCAGCCTTGGAGCCGCCCGGGGGGCAAACACTGAAGCTTTCTTT TRBV3-1/TRBV3-2 . . TRBJ1-1
CASRQAFEAFF TGTGCCAGCCGACAGGCCTTTGAAGCTTTCTTT TRBV2 . . TRBJ1-1
CAWSVRGGNQPQHF TGTGCCTGGAGTGTACGAGGAGGCAATCAGCCCCAGCATTTT TRBV30 . few TRBJ1-5
CASSILAGGRAKNIQYF TGTGCCAGTAGTATACTAGCGGGAGGTCGAGCCAAAAACATTCAGTACTTC TRBV19 TRBD2 . TRBJ2-4